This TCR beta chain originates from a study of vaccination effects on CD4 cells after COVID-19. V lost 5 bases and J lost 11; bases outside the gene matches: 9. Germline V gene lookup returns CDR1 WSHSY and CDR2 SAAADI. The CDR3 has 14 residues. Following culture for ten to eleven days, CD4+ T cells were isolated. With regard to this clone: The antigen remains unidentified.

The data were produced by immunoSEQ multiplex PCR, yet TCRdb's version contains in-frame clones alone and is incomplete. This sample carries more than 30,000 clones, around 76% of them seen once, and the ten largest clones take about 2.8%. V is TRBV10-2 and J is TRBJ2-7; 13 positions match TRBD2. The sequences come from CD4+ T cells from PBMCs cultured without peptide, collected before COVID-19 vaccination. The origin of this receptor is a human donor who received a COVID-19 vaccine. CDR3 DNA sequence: TGCGCCAGCAGTCGACTAGCGGGGGGCCCCCTAGAGTACGTC. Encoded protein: CASSRLAGGPLEYV.